A single sample is the source of the 15 T cell receptor beta chains below, sequenced in a study of tumor-infiltrating lymphocytes in primary liver carcinoma. From about 19-30 mg of unsorted bulk tissue, DNA and RNA were co-extracted together. Using a constant-region primer together with ProtoScript II reverse transcriptase, TCR beta cDNA was made from 500 ng of total RNA. Generation of the TCR beta libraries relied on three nested multiplex PCR rounds using slightly modified ARM-PCR. Two initial PCR rounds of around 9 cycles each paired TRBV1-TRBV30 forward primers with a C-beta reverse primer. TCRdb fed the multiplex PCR reads into MiXCR, producing one record per CDR3 protein. The sample yields approximately 79,000 distinct CDR3 sequences, nearly 70% seen once. The sequencing sample was made of liver tumor tissue from sampling region 4. The subset denotes: tumor region T4, right-lateral pole. All receptors come from a man aged 35 to 55 with primary liver carcinoma and hepatitis B virus infection.

This clonotype was counted at least ten times. Given a much more abundant clone one base away, this may be a read error. This chain joins TRBV11-1 and TRBJ2-1; D remains ambiguous. CDR1 is SGHAT, CDR2 FQDESV, per germline (reference sequence). The CDR3 has 15 residues. Deletions cut 1 base from V and 8 bases from J, with 15 bases between. The DNA for the CDR3 is TGTGCCAGCAGCTTAGGAAGAGGTCTAAGGGATGAGCAGTTCTTC. Protein: CASSLGRGLRDEQFF.

J is TRBJ2-1 and V is TRBV5-6; a weak D match, TRBD1 (6 bases). This CDR3 comprises 17 residues. V was trimmed by 2 bases and J by 0 bases, leaving 15 bases between them. Germline-derived CDR1 and CDR2 are SGHDT and YYEEEE. Here the CDR3 DNA reads TGTGCCAGCAGCTTACGGGACAACCCCAGCTCCTACAATGAGCAGTTCTTC. Encoded protein: CASSLRDNPSSYNEQFF. The complete variable domain, with remaining parts taken from reference TRBV5-6 and TRBJ2-1, reads DAGVTQSPTHLIKTRGQQVTLRCSPKSGHDTVSWYQQALGQGPQFIFQYYEEEERQRGNFPDRFSGHQFPNYSSELNVNALLLGDSALYLCASSLRDNPSSYNEQFFGPGTRLTVL.

With regard to this clonotype: A much more abundant neighbour one base away suggests this may be a read error. The rearrangement links TRBV28 to TRBJ1-1; possible D gene TRBD1, 5 bases. The length of the CDR3 is 16 residues. CDR1 and CDR2 (germline): MDHEN, SYDVKM. Trimming took 5 bases from V and 2 from J, leaving 18 bases between them. CDR3 protein: CASSKRGWTGNTEAFF. The CDR3 nucleotides are TGTGCCAGCAGTAAGAGGGGCTGGACGGGTAACACTGAAGCTTTCTTT.

This clonotype was picked up a small number of times. One end of the junction does not line up with germline, which may come from a read error. J is TRBJ2-7 and V is TRBV11-2, with TRBD2 as a possible D gene (8 bases). The CDR3 is 15 residues long. Per the germline V gene, CDR1 is SGHAT and CDR2 is FQNNGV. CDR3 sequence reads: CAGSRYSGGGYEQCF. In DNA form, the CDR3 reads TGTGCCGGCAGCCGATATTCGGGAGGGGGCTACGAGCAGTGCTTC.

In regard to this clonotype: The CDR3 carries no conserved terminal phenylalanine or tryptophan, so it likely arises from a read error. The CDR3 DNA reads as TGTGCCAGCAGCTCAGACGGACTAGCGGATACCATCTTTGATGAAGATACGCAGTATTCT. Protein product: CASSSDGLADTIFDEDTQYS. This chain uses TRBV11-2 with TRBJ2-3, with TRBD2 identical over 10 bases. The trim removed 4 bases at V and 5 bases at J, leaving 21 bases unmatched. Germline CDR1 is SGHAT and CDR2 is FQNNGV. The CDR3 covers 20 residues.

This clonotype was picked up many times. The gene calls are TRBV6-5 and TRBJ1-4; D unresolved. The CDR3 spans 15 residues. CDR1 MNHEY and CDR2 SVGAGI come from the germline V gene. Trimming took 0 bases from V and 8 from J, leaving 13 bases between them. The CDR3 DNA is TGTGCCAGCAGTTACTCCCCCTTTGAGAGGGAAAAACTGTTTTTT. Protein: CASSYSPFEREKLFF.

Points on this clonotype: The missing conserved phenylalanine or tryptophan at the end of this CDR3 makes a read error likely. The chain employs TRBV11-2 and TRBJ1-5; unclear D gene. The V gene lost 6 bases and the J gene lost 9 bases, with 18 bases spanning the gap. This CDR3 spans 14 amino acids. CDR1 and CDR2 from the germline V gene are SGHAT and FQNNGV. CDR3 protein: CASRTGRFPVPQHL. The CDR3 nucleotides read TGTGCCAGCAGGACCGGACGGTTTCCCGTGCCCCAGCATCTT.

With respect to this clonotype: One end of the junction is discordant with germline, which a read error may explain. The chain links TRBV5-6 to TRBJ2-5, with 9 nucleotides matching TRBD2. The length of the CDR3 is 16 residues. Germline V gene data show CDR1 as SGHDT and CDR2 as YYEEEE. The CDR3 nucleotides are TGTGCCAACAGCTTGGGTGGGACTAGCAGGAGGAAGACCCAGTACTTC. Its translation: CANSLGGTSRRKTQYF.

Concerning this clonotype itself: It may be a read error: a sequence one base away is much more abundant. The chain combines TRBV5-1 with TRBJ2-7, with D perhaps matching TRBD1 or TRBD2 (5 bases each). Germline values: CDR1 SGHRS, CDR2 YFSETQ. This CDR3 contains 15 residues. In DNA form, the CDR3 reads TGCGCCATCAGCCGGGACCCGCTAAGCTCCTACGAGCAGTACTTC. It translates to CAISRDPLSSYEQYF.

Turning to this clonotype: One end of the junction does not line up with germline, which may come from a read error. DNA of the CDR3: TGTGCCAGCACTTTCGAGGGGACGGATGAACAGTTCTTC. Translation: CASTFEGTDEQFF. The chain combines TRBV11-1 with TRBJ2-1; D is tentatively TRBD1 or TRBD2 (5 bases each). CDR3 length: 13 residues. Germline values: CDR1 SGHAT, CDR2 FQDESV (reference sequence).

This clonotype was detected ten times or more. The chain couples TRBV4-1 to TRBJ2-3; 9 nucleotides match TRBD2. Germline CDR1 and CDR2: MGHRA and YSYEKL. V lost 1 base, J lost 8 bases, and 7 bases stayed unmatched. CDR3 size: 15 residues. CDR3 amino acids: CASSQVQAGGGTQYF. DNA of the CDR3: TGCGCCAGCAGCCAAGTTCAGGCGGGAGGGGGTACGCAGTATTTT.

As concerns this clonotype: A much larger clone lies a single base off, so this may be a read error. V usage is TRBV5-8 and J usage is TRBJ2-7, with TRBD2 matching 10 bases. Germline CDR1 and CDR2: SGHTS and YDEGEE. The CDR3 runs to 16 residues. The V and J ends lost 4 bases and 5 bases, in that order; junction bases with no gene match: 12. CDR3 residues: CASSQPIAGGSNEQYF. The CDR3 DNA reads TGTGCCAGCAGCCAGCCCATAGCGGGAGGTAGTAACGAGCAGTACTTC.

Many counts were recorded for this clonotype. The chain joins TRBV5-1 to TRBJ2-3; D may correspond to TRBD1 or TRBD2 (5 bases each). The CDR3 is made up of 16 amino acids. From germline, CDR1 is SGHRS and CDR2 YFSETQ. V lost 2 bases and J 0 bases, leaving 13 bases between the germline ends. In DNA form, the CDR3 reads TGCGCCAGCAGCTTCCCGGGACGGACTAGCACAGATACGCAGTATTTT. Amino acid sequence: CASSFPGRTSTDTQYF.

On this clonotype: The junction differs from germline at one of its ends, possibly a read error. The V gene is TRBV6-5, the J gene TRBJ2-3, with D perhaps assigned TRBD1 or TRBD2 (5 bases each). Per the germline V gene, CDR1 is MNHEY and CDR2 is SVGAGI. The CDR3 covers 14 residues. CDR3 loop: CASSWDGRIDTQYF. In DNA form, the CDR3 reads TGTGCCAGCAGTTGGGACGGACGTATAGATACACAGTATTTT.

Notes on this clonotype: A clone one base away is much larger, so this may be a read error. The chain couples TRBV15 to TRBJ2-4, with D uncertain. Germline CDR1 is LNHNV and CDR2 is YYDKDF (reference sequence). V lost 0 bases, J lost 0 bases, and 12 bases lay in between. The CDR3 consists of 17 residues. The CDR3 region is CATSRDFSRLAKNIQYF. DNA of the CDR3: TGTGCCACCAGCAGAGACTTCTCGAGGCTAGCCAAAAACATTCAGTACTTC.